The 19 T cell receptor beta chains listed next were all sequenced from one sample in a study of OX40 agonist ivuxolimab in advanced cancers. Using immunoSEQ multiplex PCR, the repertoire was profiled, and TCRdb retains in-frame clones only, with some absent. The table shows some 90,000 clones, with around 87% occurring only once. Source: CD4+ or CD8+ T cells sorted from blood, taken in a trial of the OX40 agonist ivuxolimab. These receptors were obtained from an adult with an advanced solid tumor such as melanoma, head and neck, liver or kidney cancer.

This chain uses TRBV10-2 with TRBJ2-7; D unresolved. This CDR3 region has 11 residues. CDR1 and CDR2 from the germline V gene are WSHSY and SAAADI. V lost 4 bases to trimming and J lost 5 bases, with 6 bases between them. The CDR3 region is CASSARNEQYF. The CDR3 DNA reads as TGCGCCAGCAGTGCAAGAAACGAGCAGTACTTC.

The chain uses TRBV7-9 and TRBJ1-3; the D gene is possibly TRBD1 (6 bases). Trimming shortened V by 2 bases and J by 2 bases, and 10 bases separated the two germline ends. The germline V gene has CDR1 SEHNR and CDR2 FQNEAQ (reference sequence). The CDR3 consists of 15 residues. CDR3 in amino acids: CASSLTGAPGNTIYF. The DNA of the CDR3 is TGTGCCAGCAGCTTAACGGGGGCGCCTGGAAACACCATATATTTT. Using reference TRBV7-9 and TRBJ1-3 for the parts outside the CDR3, the full variable domain is DTGVSQNPRHKITKRGQNVTFRCDPISEHNRLYWYRQTLGQGPEFLTYFQNEAQLEKSRLLSDRFSAERPKGSFSTLEIQRTEQGDSAMYLCASSLTGAPGNTIYFGEGSWLTVV.

V is TRBV18 and J is TRBJ2-4, with 9 bases lining up with TRBD1. V lost 2 bases, J lost 2 bases, and 7 bases stayed unmatched. From germline, CDR1 is KGHSH and CDR2 LQKENI. The CDR3 has 17 amino acids. The CDR3 protein is CASSPYGTGSSKNIQYF. The DNA for the CDR3 is TGTGCCAGCTCACCATACGGGACAGGGTCTTCCAAAAACATTCAGTACTTC.

V is TRBV5-4 and J is TRBJ2-7, with 9 nucleotides matching TRBD1. Germline V gene lookup returns CDR1 SGHNT and CDR2 YYREEE (reference sequence). The CDR3 is made up of 14 amino acids. The trim removed 6 bases at V and 4 bases at J, leaving 8 bases unmatched. The DNA of the CDR3 is TGTGCCAGCATGGAACCGGGACAGGGTTACGAGCAGTACTTC. Translating it yields CASMEPGQGYEQYF.

The rearrangement links TRBV2 to TRBJ1-4; 7 bases map to TRBD1. The CDR3 is 15 residues long. Germline trimming cut 7 bases from V and 3 bases from J; bases unmatched to any gene: 8. Looked up from germline, CDR1 is SNHLY and CDR2 is FYNNEI. The CDR3 nucleotides read TGTGCCAGCAACCGTCCGGGACAGCCTAATGAAAAACTGTTTTTT. Translating it yields CASNRPGQPNEKLFF.

V is TRBV11-3 and J is TRBJ2-1; 8 nucleotides match TRBD2. The V and J ends lost 5 bases and 6 bases, in that order; junction bases with no gene match: 3. Germline V gene lookup returns CDR1 SGHNT and CDR2 YENEEA. There are 13 residues in the CDR3. CDR3 sequence reads: CASSAGGSNEQFF. CDR3 nucleotides: TGTGCCAGCAGCGCGGGGGGATCCAATGAGCAGTTCTTC.

The CDR3 here is CASRLDRGLIRGNTIYF. The CDR3 nucleotides are TGTGCCAGCAGACTCGACAGGGGGCTAATACGTGGAAACACCATATATTTT. The chain employs TRBV2 and TRBJ1-3, with 10 bases aligning to TRBD1. V was pared by 6 bases and J by 3 bases, with 11 bases of the junction left unmatched. The CDR3 is 17 residues long. Germline CDR1 reads SNHLY; CDR2 reads FYNNEI.

This sequence joins TRBV5-5 and TRBJ2-2, with D perhaps matching TRBD2 (5 bases). The CDR3 is 15 residues long. Germline V CDR1 and CDR2: SGHKS, YYEKEE (reference sequence). V dropped 4 bases and J dropped 4 bases, with 14 bases sitting between them. CDR3 bases: TGTGCCAGCAGCCCGGGGTGGACGGTCACCGGGGAGCTGTTTTTT. Translation: CASSPGWTVTGELFF.

CDR3 protein: CASSDSWDTSLFF. The CDR3 DNA is TGTGCCAGCAGTGACTCCTGGGACACGTCCCTGTTCTTC. The chain combines TRBV6-4 with TRBJ2-1; D might be TRBD1 (6 bases). V lost 0 bases and J lost 15, with 15 bases in between. From germline, CDR1 is MRHNA and CDR2 SNTAGT. This CDR3 region has 13 residues.

The CDR3 loop is CASSSRHRLNIQYF. DNA for the CDR3: TGTGCCAGCAGCTCCCGTCATCGGCTCAACATTCAGTACTTC. The chain uses TRBV11-2 and TRBJ2-4; D is unresolved. Trimming took off 4 bases at V and 7 bases at J, with 14 bases between the two ends. The CDR3 is 14 amino acids. Germline V gene lookup returns CDR1 SGHAT and CDR2 FQNNGV. The full variable domain, in which reference TRBV11-2 and TRBJ2-4 provide the parts outside the CDR3, is EAGVAQSPRYKIIEKRQSVAFWCNPISGHATLYWYQQILGQGPKLLIQFQNNGVVDDSQLPKDRFSAERLKGVDSTLKIQPAKLEDSAVYLCASSSRHRLNIQYFGAGTRLSVL.

The chain combines TRBV25-1 with TRBJ2-7; D tentatively reads TRBD1 or TRBD2 (6 bases each). The germline V gene has CDR1 MGHDK and CDR2 SYGVNS. The V end was cut by 1 base, the J end by 0 bases, with 13 bases between. The CDR3 contains 16 residues. CDR3 region: CASSESGGPSSYEQYF. Written as DNA, the CDR3 is TGTGCCAGCAGTGAATCCGGGGGCCCTAGCTCCTACGAGCAGTACTTC.

This clone was observed a single time. The J gene is TRBJ1-5, the V gene TRBV4-3; TRBD1 agrees at 7 bases. V gave up 4 bases and J gave up 2 bases; unmatched junction bases: 5. CDR1 is LGHNA, CDR2 YSLEER, per germline. The CDR3 contains 15 residues. Written as DNA, the CDR3 is TGCGCCAGCAGCCTCGAAGACAGGGGCAATCAGCCCCAGCATTTT. Its protein is CASSLEDRGNQPQHF.

This clone turned up a few times. The rearrangement joins TRBV12-5 to TRBJ1-4; D unresolved. The CDR3 length is 11 residues. The V end lost 6 bases, the J end lost 2 bases, and 1 base lay between the germline ends. Looked up from germline, CDR1 is LGHNT and CDR2 is FRNRAP. Written as DNA, the CDR3 is TGTGCTAGTGGGACTAATGAAAAACTGTTTTTT. Its protein is CASGTNEKLFF.

The rearrangement links TRBV19 to TRBJ2-2; TRBD1 aligns across 7 bases. The CDR3 is 14 residues long. V was pared by 4 bases and J by 7 bases, with 6 bases of the junction left unmatched. The V gene's germline CDR1 is LNHDA and CDR2 SQIVND (reference sequence). CDR3 region: CASSSDRALGELFF. Written as DNA, the CDR3 is TGTGCCAGTAGTAGCGACAGGGCCCTCGGGGAGCTGTTTTTT.

The chain is built from TRBV19 and TRBJ2-7; a possible D gene is TRBD2 (7 bases). The ends were cut back, 5 bases at V and 6 bases at J, with 11 bases in the middle. This CDR3 has 12 residues. CDR1 LNHDA and CDR2 SQIVND come from the germline V gene (reference sequence). CDR3 nucleotides: TGTGCCAGTAGTGGGGGGGGCGGCGAGCAGTACTTC. Encoded protein: CASSGGGGEQYF.

This rearrangement joins TRBV5-1 to TRBJ1-3; D is undetermined. The CDR3 extends over 15 amino acids. Germline assignment: CDR1 SGHRS and CDR2 YFSETQ. Deletions cut 1 base from V and 0 bases from J, with 8 bases between. The CDR3 DNA follows: TGCGCCAGCAGCTTGAGATGGGGCTCTGGAAACACCATATATTTT. This translates into CASSLRWGSGNTIYF.

This chain uses TRBV19 with TRBJ2-3, with D possibly matching TRBD1 (7 bases). The V gene lost 7 bases and the J gene lost 11 bases, with 22 bases spanning the gap. Germline lookup yields CDR1 LNHDA and CDR2 SQIVND (reference sequence). This CDR3 is built from 14 residues. This chain's CDR3 is CASNPGGGSYWQYF. The CDR3 DNA is TGTGCCAGTAACCCAGGAGGGGGCAGCTATTGGCAGTATTTT. Together with reference TRBV19 and TRBJ2-3, the CDR3 gives the full variable domain: DGGITQSPKYLFRKEGQNVTLSCEQNLNHDAMYWYRQDPGQGLRLIYYSQIVNDFQKGDIAEGYSVSREKKESFPLTVTSAQKNPTAFYLCASNPGGGSYWQYFGPGTRLTVL.

The chain uses TRBV19 and TRBJ1-5; a weak D match, TRBD1 (6 bases). The CDR3 is made up of 15 amino acids. Germline V lookup: CDR1 LNHDA, CDR2 SQIVND (reference sequence). V was cut by 6 bases and J by 1 base, with 13 bases left in between. Here the CDR3 reads CASRETGTSNQPQHF. Written as DNA, the CDR3 is TGTGCCAGTAGGGAGACAGGAACGAGCAATCAGCCCCAGCATTTT.

The chain has TRBV29-1 and TRBJ2-7, with a weak D call TRBD1 (6 bases). Germline CDR1 and CDR2: SQVTM and ANQGSEA. This CDR3 comprises 11 residues. The V gene lost 4 bases and the J gene lost 4 bases, with 8 bases spanning the gap. The CDR3 protein is CSVVGGYEQYF. For the CDR3, the DNA is TGCAGCGTTGTAGGGGGTTACGAGCAGTACTTC.